This entry lists 13 T cell receptor beta chains sequenced from one sample in a study of identical twins. TCRdb redid the calling of the 5' RACE reads with MiXCR, one entry per CDR3 protein. In the table there are approximately 500,000 distinct CDR3 sequences, approximately 14% of which are singletons. The same specimen was also included in a second study, on yellow fever vaccine responses in identical twins.

The sample taken for sequencing was CD4+ T cells sorted from blood. The receptors shown here come from a woman in her late teens or twenties in good health.

The CDR3 DNA reads as TGTGCCATCAGTGAAGGCAGATTAGGGTTCTTC. Translated: CAISEGRLGFF. This sequence joins TRBV10-3 and TRBJ2-1; D is unresolved. V was cut by 3 bases and J by 15 bases, with 12 bases left in between. CDR1 and CDR2 (germline): ENHRY, SYGVKD. The CDR3 is made up of 11 amino acids.

A few counts support this clonotype. The chain has TRBV5-1 and TRBJ2-7; 8 bases match TRBD1. Germline loops: CDR1 SGHRS, CDR2 YFSETQ. The J segment lost 3 bases and the V segment lost 1 base, leaving 6 bases of the junction unmatched. The CDR3 length is 15 residues. CDR3 sequence: CASSLWGQDLYEQYF. The DNA for the CDR3 is TGCGCCAGCAGCTTGTGGGGACAGGACCTCTACGAGCAGTACTTC. The full variable domain, its missing parts supplied by reference TRBV5-1 and TRBJ2-7, is KAGVTQTPRYLIKTRGQQVTLSCSPISGHRSVSWYQQTPGQGLQFLFEYFSETQRNKGNFPGRFSGRQFSNSRSEMNVSTLELGDSALYLCASSLWGQDLYEQYFGPGTRLTVT.

The rearrangement joins TRBV12-3 or TRBV12-4 to TRBJ2-3, with 11 bases aligning to TRBD2. The CDR3 is made up of 16 amino acids. V lost 6 bases to trimming and J lost 6 bases; unmatched junction nucleotides: 11. The CDR3: CASSPTIAGGGDTQYF. CDR3 in DNA: TGTGCCAGCAGCCCGACTATAGCGGGAGGGGGGGATACGCAGTATTTT.

In this sample, this clonotype turned up many times. The CDR3 DNA follows: TGCGCCAGCAGGGGGGCTAGCGGGATCCCCTACAATGAGCAGTTCTTC. This translates into CASRGASGIPYNEQFF. The chain uses TRBV5-1 and TRBJ2-1, with TRBD2 matching over 9 bases. This CDR3 contains 16 residues. Germline lookup yields CDR1 SGHRS and CDR2 YFSETQ. The V segment lost 5 bases and the J segment 2 bases; nucleotides outside the gene matches: 8.

This clonotype was counted a few times. CDR3 region: CASSWEATYPSTDTQYF. The DNA for the CDR3 is TGCGCCAGCAGCTGGGAGGCTACTTATCCTAGCACAGATACGCAGTATTTT. The chain uses TRBV5-1 and TRBJ2-3, with D possibly TRBD2 on 6 matching bases. Deletions cut 3 bases from V and 0 bases from J, with 17 bases between. The CDR3 loop spans 17 amino acids. Germline V lookup: CDR1 SGHRS, CDR2 YFSETQ. Looking up the rest from reference TRBV5-1 and TRBJ2-3 gives the full variable domain: KAGVTQTPRYLIKTRGQQVTLSCSPISGHRSVSWYQQTPGQGLQFLFEYFSETQRNKGNFPGRFSGRQFSNSRSEMNVSTLELGDSALYLCASSWEATYPSTDTQYFGPGTRLTVL.

This clonotype occurred a few times. The rearrangement links TRBV15 to TRBJ2-6, with D perhaps matching TRBD1 (6 bases). The CDR3 extends over 16 amino acids. V was trimmed by 3 bases and J by 0 bases, leaving 9 bases between them. Germline CDR1 LNHNV, CDR2 YYDKDF (reference sequence). CDR3 protein: CATSRGQPSGANVLTF. The CDR3 bases are TGTGCCACCAGCAGGGGACAACCCTCTGGGGCCAACGTCCTGACTTTC. The whole variable domain, remainder taken from reference TRBV15 and TRBJ2-6, is DAMVIQNPRYQVTQFGKPVTLSCSQTLNHNVMYWYQQKSSQAPKLLFHYYDKDFNNEADTPDNFQSRRPNTSFCFLDIRSPGLGDTAMYLCATSRGQPSGANVLTFGAGSRLTVL.

The V and J genes are TRBV24-1 and TRBJ2-1; tentatively, D is TRBD2 (6 bases). Per the germline V gene, CDR1 is KGHDR and CDR2 is SFDVKD. Trimming cost V 5 bases and J 2 bases, with 15 bases left between them. This CDR3 contains 16 residues. CDR3 sequence reads: CATSGGWGRPYNEQFF. CDR3 sequence (DNA): TGTGCCACCAGTGGGGGTTGGGGGAGGCCCTACAATGAGCAGTTCTTC.

The chain recombines TRBV6-1 with TRBJ1-6; 7 nucleotides line up with TRBD1. Per germline, CDR1 MNHNS and CDR2 SASEGT. The CDR3 consists of 15 residues. After removal of 4 bases from V and 7 bases from J, the junction contained 7 bases not matched to a gene. Written as DNA, the CDR3 is TGTGCCAGCAGTGGCGCAACAGGGGCAAATTCACCCCTCCACTTT. This translates into CASSGATGANSPLHF.

CDR3 amino acids: CASSLVPRDEQFF. CDR3 coding DNA: TGTGCCAGCAGCTTAGTACCGAGGGATGAGCAGTTCTTC. The V call is TRBV7-6, the J call TRBJ2-1, with D perhaps TRBD2 (5 bases). Trimming shortened V by 1 base and J by 8 bases, and 9 bases separated the two germline ends. Germline V lookup: CDR1 SGHVS, CDR2 FNYEAQ. The CDR3 totals 13 residues.

This clonotype occurred a few times. CDR3 nucleotides: TGTGCCAGCAGCATAAGCCTTACTGAAGCTTTCTTT. The encoded protein is CASSISLTEAFF. The chain links TRBV7-9 to TRBJ1-1; D gene unclear. V lost 5 bases, J lost 5 bases, and 9 bases lay in between. In germline, CDR1 is SEHNR, CDR2 FQNEAQ (reference sequence). The CDR3 covers 12 residues.

Of note for this clonotype: Its ends do not fully match the called genes, so a read error is possible. CDR3 in amino acids: CATSIPTGTSGPNEQFF. In DNA form, the CDR3 reads TGTGCCACCAGCATTCCGACCGGGACTAGCGGGCCCAATGAGCAGTTTTTC. This chain uses TRBV15 with TRBJ2-1; TRBD2 agrees at 12 bases. Germline V gives CDR1 LNHNV, CDR2 YYDKDF (reference sequence). CDR3 length: 17 residues.

This clonotype has a count of ten or more. The chain employs TRBV29-1 and TRBJ1-6, with TRBD1 matching over 12 bases. Germline V lookup: CDR1 SQVTM, CDR2 ANQGSEA. V shed 7 bases, J shed 10 bases, and the junction held 5 bases outside the gene matches. The CDR3 has 13 residues. The CDR3 here is CSAGDRGQSPLHF. The CDR3 region has the DNA TGCAGCGCCGGGGACAGGGGGCAATCACCCCTCCACTTT. The full variable domain, its missing parts supplied by reference TRBV29-1 and TRBJ1-6, is SAVISQKPSRDICQRGTSLTIQCQVDSQVTMMFWYRQQPGQSLTLIATANQGSEATYESGFVIDKFPISRPNLTFSTLTVSNMSPEDSSIYLCSAGDRGQSPLHFGNGTRLTVT.

This clonotype was observed a few times. V is TRBV6-5 and J is TRBJ2-7, with 7 bases fitting TRBD1. This CDR3 has 14 residues. CDR1 and CDR2 (germline): MNHEY, SVGAGI. Trimming cost V 2 bases and J 7 bases; bases outside gene matches: 8. The CDR3 sequence: CASSYGTVSKEQYF. The CDR3 DNA reads as TGTGCCAGCAGTTACGGGACAGTGTCCAAGGAGCAGTACTTC.